This T cell receptor (beta chain) stems from a study of blood T cell repertoires in COVID-19. Study as a whole: The United States, Italy and Spain provided the acute and convalescent COVID-19 samples. PBMCs, B-cell-depleted T cells, or T cells were the source of the cDNA or gDNA that made up the material.

CDR3 length equals 16 residues. The V segment lost 3 bases and the J segment 7 bases; nucleotides outside the gene matches: 10. Germline CDR1 and CDR2: SGDLS and YYNGEE. Original analysis: Reference gene primers were amplified, and this amplification served to estimate nucleated cell counts. The table came from immunoSEQ multiplex PCR; TCRdb's copy has only in-frame clones and leaves some out. That table furnishes V, J and clone size, whereas the DNA furnished D and trimming. The sample has fewer than 95,000 clones, 80% to 95% seen once. The chain recombines TRBV9 with TRBJ2-2; 9 bases agree with TRBD2. Material: peripheral blood. The source of this sequence is a woman aged 80 or older with acute or convalescent COVID-19. CDR3 residues: CASSAWGLAGVGELFF. CDR3 sequence (DNA): TGTGCCAGCAGCGCCTGGGGACTAGCAGGGGTCGGGGAGCTGTTTTTT. Supplemented by reference TRBV9 and TRBJ2-2, the full variable domain reads DSGVTQTPKHLITATGQRVTLRCSPRSGDLSVYWYQQSLDQGLQFLIQYYNGEERAKGNILERFSAQQFPDLHSELNLSSLELGDSALYFCASSAWGLAGVGELFFGEGSRLTVL.